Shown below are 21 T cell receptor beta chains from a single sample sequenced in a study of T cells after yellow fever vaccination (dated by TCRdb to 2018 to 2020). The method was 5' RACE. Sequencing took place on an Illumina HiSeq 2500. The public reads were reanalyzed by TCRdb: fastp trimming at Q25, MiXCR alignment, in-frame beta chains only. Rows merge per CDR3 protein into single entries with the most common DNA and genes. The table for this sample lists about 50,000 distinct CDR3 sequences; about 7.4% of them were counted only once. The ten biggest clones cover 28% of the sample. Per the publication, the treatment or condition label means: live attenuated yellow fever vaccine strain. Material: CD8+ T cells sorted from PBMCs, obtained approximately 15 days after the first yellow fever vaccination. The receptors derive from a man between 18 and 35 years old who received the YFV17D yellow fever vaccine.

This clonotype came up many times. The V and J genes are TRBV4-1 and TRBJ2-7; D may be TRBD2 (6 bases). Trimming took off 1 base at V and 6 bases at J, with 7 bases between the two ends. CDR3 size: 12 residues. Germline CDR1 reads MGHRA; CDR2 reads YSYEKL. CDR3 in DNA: TGCGCCAGCAGCCAAGTGGGGGGCGAGCAGTACTTC. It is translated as CASSQVGGEQYF.

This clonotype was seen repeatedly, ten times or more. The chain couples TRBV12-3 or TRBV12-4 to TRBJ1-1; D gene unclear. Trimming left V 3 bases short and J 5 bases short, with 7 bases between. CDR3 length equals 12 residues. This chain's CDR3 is CASSFLGTEAFF. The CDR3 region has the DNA TGTGCCAGCAGTTTTCTGGGGACTGAAGCTTTCTTT.

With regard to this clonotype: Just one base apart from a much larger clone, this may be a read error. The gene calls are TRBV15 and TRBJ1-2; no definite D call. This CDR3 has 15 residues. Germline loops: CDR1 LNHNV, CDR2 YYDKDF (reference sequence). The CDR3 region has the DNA TGTGGCACCAGCGTCTATCGAACAGTTAACTATGGCTACACCTTC. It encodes CGTSVYRTVNYGYTF. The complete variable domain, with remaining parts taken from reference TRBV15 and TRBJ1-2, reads DAMVIQNPRYQVTQFGKPVTLSCSQTLNHNVMYWYQQKSSQAPKLLFHYYDKDFNNEADTPDNFQSRRPNTSFCFLDIRSPGLGDTAMYLCGTSVYRTVNYGYTFGSGTRLTVV.

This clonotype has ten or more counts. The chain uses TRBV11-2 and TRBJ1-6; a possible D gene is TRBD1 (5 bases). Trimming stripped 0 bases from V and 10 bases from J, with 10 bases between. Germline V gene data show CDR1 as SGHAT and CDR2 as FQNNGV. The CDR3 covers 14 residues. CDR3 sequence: CASSLDRVFSPLHF. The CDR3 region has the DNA TGTGCCAGCAGCTTAGACAGGGTTTTCTCACCCCTCCACTTT.

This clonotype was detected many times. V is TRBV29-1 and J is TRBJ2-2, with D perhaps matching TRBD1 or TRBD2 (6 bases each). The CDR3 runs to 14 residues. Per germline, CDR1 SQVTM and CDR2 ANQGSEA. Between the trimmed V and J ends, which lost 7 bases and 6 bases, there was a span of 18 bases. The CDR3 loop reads CSATTWGAAGELFF. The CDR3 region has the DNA TGCAGCGCTACCACGTGGGGGGCTGCCGGGGAGCTGTTTTTT.

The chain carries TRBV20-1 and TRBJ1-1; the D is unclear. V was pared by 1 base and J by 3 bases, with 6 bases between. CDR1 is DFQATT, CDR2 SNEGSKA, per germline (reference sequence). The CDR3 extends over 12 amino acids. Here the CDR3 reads CSARVGDTEAFF. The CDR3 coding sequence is TGCAGTGCTAGAGTTGGGGACACTGAAGCTTTCTTT.

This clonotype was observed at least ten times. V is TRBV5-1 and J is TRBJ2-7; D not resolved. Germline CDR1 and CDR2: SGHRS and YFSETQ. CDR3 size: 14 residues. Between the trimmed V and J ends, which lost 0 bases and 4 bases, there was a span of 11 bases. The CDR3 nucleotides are TGCGCCAGCAGCTTGGCCCTTAGGGATTACGAGCAGTACTTC. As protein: CASSLALRDYEQYF.

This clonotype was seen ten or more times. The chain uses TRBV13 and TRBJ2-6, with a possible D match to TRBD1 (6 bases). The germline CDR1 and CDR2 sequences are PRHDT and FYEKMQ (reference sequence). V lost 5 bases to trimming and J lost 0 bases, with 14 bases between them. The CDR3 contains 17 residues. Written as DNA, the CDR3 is TGTGCCAGCAGCCCTCGTTGGGACACCTCTGGGGCCAACGTCCTGACTTTC. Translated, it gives CASSPRWDTSGANVLTF.

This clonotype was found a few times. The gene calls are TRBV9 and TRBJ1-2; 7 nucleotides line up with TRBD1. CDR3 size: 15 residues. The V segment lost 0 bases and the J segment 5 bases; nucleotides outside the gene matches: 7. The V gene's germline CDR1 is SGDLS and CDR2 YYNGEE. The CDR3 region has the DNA TGTGCCAGCAGCGTAGAAACGACAGGGCGGTATGGCTACACCTTC. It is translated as CASSVETTGRYGYTF. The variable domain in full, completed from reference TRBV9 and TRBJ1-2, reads DSGVTQTPKHLITATGQRVTLRCSPRSGDLSVYWYQQSLDQGLQFLIQYYNGEERAKGNILERFSAQQFPDLHSELNLSSLELGDSALYFCASSVETTGRYGYTFGSGTRLTVV.

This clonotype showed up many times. CDR3 nucleotide sequence: TGTGCCAGCAGTTGGGGGATCACCTCCGAGCAGTACGTC. Translated, it gives CASSWGITSEQYV. The chain is built from TRBV27 and TRBJ2-7; D is perhaps TRBD1 or TRBD2 (5 bases each). The germline V and J ends were trimmed by 4 bases and 6 bases, with 13 bases remaining between them. The germline V gene has CDR1 MNHEY and CDR2 SMNVEV (reference sequence). CDR3 length: 13 amino acids.

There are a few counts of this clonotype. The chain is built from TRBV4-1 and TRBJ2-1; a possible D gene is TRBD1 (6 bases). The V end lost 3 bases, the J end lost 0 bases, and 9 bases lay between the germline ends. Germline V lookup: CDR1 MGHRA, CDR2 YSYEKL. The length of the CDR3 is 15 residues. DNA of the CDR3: TGCGCCAGCAGCCAGCAGGGGAGCTCCTACAATGAGCAGTTCTTC. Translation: CASSQQGSSYNEQFF.

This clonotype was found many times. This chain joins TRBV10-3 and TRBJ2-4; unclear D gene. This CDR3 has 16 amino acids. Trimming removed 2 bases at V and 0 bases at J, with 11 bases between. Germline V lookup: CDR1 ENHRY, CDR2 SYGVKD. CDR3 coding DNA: TGTGCCATCAGTGAGGTCAGAAACTTAGCCAAAAACATTCAGTACTTC. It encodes CAISEVRNLAKNIQYF.

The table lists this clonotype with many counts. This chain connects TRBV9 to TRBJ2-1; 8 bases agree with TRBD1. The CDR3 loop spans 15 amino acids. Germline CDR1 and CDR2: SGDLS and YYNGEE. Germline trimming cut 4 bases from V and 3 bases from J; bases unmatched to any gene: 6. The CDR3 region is CASSPGDRIYNEQFF. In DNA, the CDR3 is TGTGCCAGCAGCCCTGGGGACAGGATCTACAATGAGCAGTTCTTC.

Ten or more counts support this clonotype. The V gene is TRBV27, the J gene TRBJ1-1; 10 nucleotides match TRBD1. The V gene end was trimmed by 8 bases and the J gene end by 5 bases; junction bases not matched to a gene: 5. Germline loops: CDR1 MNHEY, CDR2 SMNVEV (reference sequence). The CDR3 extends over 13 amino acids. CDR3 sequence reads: CASGTGVWTEAFF. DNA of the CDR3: TGTGCCAGCGGGACAGGGGTGTGGACTGAAGCTTTCTTT.

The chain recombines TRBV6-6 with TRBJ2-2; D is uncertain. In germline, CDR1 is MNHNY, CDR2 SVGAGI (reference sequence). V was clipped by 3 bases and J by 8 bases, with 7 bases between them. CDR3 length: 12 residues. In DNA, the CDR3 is TGTGCCAGCAGTTATATCAGTGGGGAGCTGTTTTTT. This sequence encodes CASSYISGELFF.

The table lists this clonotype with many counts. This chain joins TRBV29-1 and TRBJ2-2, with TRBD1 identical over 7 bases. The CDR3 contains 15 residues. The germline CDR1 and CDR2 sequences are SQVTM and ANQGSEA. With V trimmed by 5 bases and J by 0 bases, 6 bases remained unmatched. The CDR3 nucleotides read TGCAGCGTTCCTTCCGGGACAGCGAACACCGGGGAGCTGTTTTTT. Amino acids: CSVPSGTANTGELFF.

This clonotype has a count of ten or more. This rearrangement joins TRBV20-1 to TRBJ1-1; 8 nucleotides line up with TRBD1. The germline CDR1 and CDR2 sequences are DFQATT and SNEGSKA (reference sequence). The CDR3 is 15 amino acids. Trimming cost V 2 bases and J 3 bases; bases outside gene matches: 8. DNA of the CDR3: TGCAGTGCTAGAAGACAGGGGCGAATATACACTGAAGCTTTCTTT. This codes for CSARRQGRIYTEAFF.

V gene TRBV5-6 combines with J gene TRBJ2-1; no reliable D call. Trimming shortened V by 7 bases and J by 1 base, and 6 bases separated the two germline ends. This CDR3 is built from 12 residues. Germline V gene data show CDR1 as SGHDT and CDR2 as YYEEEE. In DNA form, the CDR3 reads TGTGCCAGCTTTGGGTCCTACAATGAGCAGTTCTTC. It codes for CASFGSYNEQFF. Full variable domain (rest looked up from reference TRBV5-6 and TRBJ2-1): DAGVTQSPTHLIKTRGQQVTLRCSPKSGHDTVSWYQQALGQGPQFIFQYYEEEERQRGNFPDRFSGHQFPNYSSELNVNALLLGDSALYLCASFGSYNEQFFGPGTRLTVL.

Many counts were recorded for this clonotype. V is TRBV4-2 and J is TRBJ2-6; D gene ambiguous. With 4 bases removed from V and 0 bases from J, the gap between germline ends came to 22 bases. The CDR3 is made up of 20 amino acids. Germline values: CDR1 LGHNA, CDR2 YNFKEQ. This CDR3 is CASSRVRSQATYSGANVLTF. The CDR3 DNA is TGTGCCAGCAGCCGCGTTAGGAGTCAAGCCACATACTCTGGGGCCAACGTCCTGACTTTC.

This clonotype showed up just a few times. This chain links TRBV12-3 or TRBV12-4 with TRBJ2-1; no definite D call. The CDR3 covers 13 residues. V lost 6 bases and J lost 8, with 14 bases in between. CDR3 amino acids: CASSQRVFDEQFF. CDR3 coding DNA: TGTGCCAGCAGCCAACGGGTATTCGATGAGCAGTTCTTC.

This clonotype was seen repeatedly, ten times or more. CDR3: CASSIGREQYF. CDR3 bases: TGTGCCAGCAGCATCGGACGGGAGCAGTACTTC. The V call is TRBV7-2, the J call TRBJ2-7; D call uncertain. The germline V gene encodes CDR1 SGHTA and CDR2 FQGNSA. CDR3 size: 11 residues. V shed 5 bases and J shed 7 bases, with 9 bases lying between them.